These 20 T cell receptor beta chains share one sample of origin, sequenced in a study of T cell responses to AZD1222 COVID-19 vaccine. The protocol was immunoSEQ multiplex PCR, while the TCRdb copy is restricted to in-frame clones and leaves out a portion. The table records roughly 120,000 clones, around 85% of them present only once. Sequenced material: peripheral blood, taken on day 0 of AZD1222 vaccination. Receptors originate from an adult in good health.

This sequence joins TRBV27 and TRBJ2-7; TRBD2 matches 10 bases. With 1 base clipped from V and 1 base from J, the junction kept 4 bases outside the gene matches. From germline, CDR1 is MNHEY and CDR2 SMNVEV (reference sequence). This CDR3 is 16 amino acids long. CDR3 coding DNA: TGTGCCAGCAGTTTATTGGCTAGCGGGAGTTCCTACGAGCAGTACTTC. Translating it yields CASSLLASGSSYEQYF.

Here the CDR3 DNA reads TGTGCCAGCACCGTAGGGGCAGGGCACTATGGCTACACCTTC. It translates to CASTVGAGHYGYTF. The gene calls are TRBV6-5 and TRBJ1-2, with a weak D call TRBD1 (5 bases). The germline gives CDR1 MNHEY, CDR2 SVGAGI. The V end was cut by 7 bases, the J end by 3 bases, with 15 bases between. This CDR3 region has 14 residues.

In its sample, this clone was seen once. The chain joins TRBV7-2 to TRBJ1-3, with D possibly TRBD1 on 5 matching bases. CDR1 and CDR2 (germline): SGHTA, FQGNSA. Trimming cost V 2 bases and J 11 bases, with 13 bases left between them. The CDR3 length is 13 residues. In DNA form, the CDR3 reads TGTGCCAGCAGCTTAAATTCAGTGGGGGCCATATATTTT. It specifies CASSLNSVGAIYF.

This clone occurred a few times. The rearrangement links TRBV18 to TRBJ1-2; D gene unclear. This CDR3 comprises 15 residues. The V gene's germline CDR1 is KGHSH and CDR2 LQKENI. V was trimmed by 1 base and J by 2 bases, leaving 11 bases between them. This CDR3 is CASSPRQAPNYGYTF. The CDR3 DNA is TGTGCCAGCTCACCACGGCAGGCACCCAACTATGGCTACACCTTC.

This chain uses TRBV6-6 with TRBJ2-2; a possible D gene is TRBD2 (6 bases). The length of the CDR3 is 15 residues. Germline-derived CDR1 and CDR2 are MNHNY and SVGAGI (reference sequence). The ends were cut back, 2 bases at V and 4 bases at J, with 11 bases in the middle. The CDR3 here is CASSYARGGTGELFF. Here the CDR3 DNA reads TGTGCCAGCAGTTACGCCCGGGGAGGCACCGGGGAGCTGTTTTTT.

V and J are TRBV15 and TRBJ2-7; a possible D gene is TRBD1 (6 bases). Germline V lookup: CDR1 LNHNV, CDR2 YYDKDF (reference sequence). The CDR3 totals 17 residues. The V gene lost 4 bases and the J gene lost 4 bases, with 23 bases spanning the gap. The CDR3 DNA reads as TGTGCCACCAGCACCCAGTTGGGATTCGCAGGGGAATACGAGCAGTACTTC. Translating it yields CATSTQLGFAGEYEQYF.

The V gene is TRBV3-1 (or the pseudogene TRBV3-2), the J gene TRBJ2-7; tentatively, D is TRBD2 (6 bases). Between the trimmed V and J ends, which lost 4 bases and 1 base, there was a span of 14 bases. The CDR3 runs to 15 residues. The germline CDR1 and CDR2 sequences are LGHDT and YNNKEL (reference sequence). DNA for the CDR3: TGTGCCAGCAGCCCCCTATGGAGGGGATCCTACGAGCAGTACTTC. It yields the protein CASSPLWRGSYEQYF.

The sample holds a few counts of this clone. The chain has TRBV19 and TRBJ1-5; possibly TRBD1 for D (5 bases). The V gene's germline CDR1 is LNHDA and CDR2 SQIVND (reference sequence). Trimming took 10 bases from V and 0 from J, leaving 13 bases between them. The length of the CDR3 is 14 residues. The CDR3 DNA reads TGTGCCACCGACGACAGATATAGCAATCAGCCCCAGCATTTT. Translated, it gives CATDDRYSNQPQHF.

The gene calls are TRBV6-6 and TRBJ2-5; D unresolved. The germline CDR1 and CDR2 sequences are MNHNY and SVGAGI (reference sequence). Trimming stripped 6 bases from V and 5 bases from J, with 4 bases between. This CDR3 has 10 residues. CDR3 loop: CASRGETQYF. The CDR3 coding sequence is TGTGCCAGCAGGGGGGAGACCCAGTACTTC.

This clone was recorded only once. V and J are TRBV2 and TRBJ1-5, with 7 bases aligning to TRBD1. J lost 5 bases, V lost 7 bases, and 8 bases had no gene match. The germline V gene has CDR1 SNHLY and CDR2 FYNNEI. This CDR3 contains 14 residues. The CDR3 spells CASTLDRPYQPQHF. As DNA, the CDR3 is TGTGCCAGCACCTTGGACAGGCCCTATCAGCCCCAGCATTTT.

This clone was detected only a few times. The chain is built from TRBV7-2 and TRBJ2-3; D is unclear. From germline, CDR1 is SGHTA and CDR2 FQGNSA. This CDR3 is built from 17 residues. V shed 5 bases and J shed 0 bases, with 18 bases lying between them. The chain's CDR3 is CASSPPGARTSTDTQYF. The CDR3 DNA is TGTGCCAGCAGCCCTCCGGGTGCGCGTACTAGCACAGATACGCAGTATTTT.

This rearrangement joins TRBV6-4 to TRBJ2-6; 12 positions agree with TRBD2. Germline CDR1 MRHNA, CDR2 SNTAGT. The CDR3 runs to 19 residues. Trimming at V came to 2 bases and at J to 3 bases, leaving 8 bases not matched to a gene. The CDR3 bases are TGTGCCAGCAGTGACACGGCACTAGCGGGGGGCGATGGGGCCAACGTCCTGACTTTC. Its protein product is CASSDTALAGGDGANVLTF.

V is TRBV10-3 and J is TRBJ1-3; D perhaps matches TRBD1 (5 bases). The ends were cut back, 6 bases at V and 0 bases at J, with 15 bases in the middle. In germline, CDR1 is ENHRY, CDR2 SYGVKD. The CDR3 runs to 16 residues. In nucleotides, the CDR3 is TGTGCCATCAGGGGAAGGGGACGGGACTCTGGAAACACCATATATTTT. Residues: CAIRGRGRDSGNTIYF.

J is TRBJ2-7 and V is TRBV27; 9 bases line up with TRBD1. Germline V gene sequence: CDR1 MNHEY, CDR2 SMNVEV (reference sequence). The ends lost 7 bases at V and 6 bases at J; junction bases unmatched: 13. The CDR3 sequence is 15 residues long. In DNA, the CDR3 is TGTGCCAGCATCAAAGCCGGGACAGGGATTGGCGAGCAGTACTTC. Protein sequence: CASIKAGTGIGEQYF.

The CDR3 region has the DNA TGTGCCAGCAGCTTGGGACAGAATCAGCCCCAGCATTTT. Residues: CASSLGQNQPQHF. The V call is TRBV7-9, the J call TRBJ1-5; 7 positions match TRBD1. The J segment lost 4 bases and the V segment lost 3 bases, leaving 0 bases of the junction unmatched. The CDR3 consists of 13 residues. From germline, CDR1 is SEHNR and CDR2 FQNEAQ (reference sequence). Based on the CDR3 plus reference TRBV7-9 and TRBJ1-5, the full variable domain is DTGVSQNPRHKITKRGQNVTFRCDPISEHNRLYWYRQTLGQGPEFLTYFQNEAQLEKSRLLSDRFSAERPKGSFSTLEIQRTEQGDSAMYLCASSLGQNQPQHFGDGTRLSIL.

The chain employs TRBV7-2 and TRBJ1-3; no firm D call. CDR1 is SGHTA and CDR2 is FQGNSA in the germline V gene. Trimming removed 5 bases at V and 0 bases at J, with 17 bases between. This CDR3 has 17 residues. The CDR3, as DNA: TGTGCCAGCAGCCTACAACGGACGGGCTCCTCTGGAAACACCATATATTTT. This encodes CASSLQRTGSSGNTIYF.

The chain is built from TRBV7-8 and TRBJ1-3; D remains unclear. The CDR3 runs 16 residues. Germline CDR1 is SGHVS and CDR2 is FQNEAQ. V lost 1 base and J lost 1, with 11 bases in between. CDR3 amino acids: CASSLEESASGNTIYF. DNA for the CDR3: TGTGCCAGCAGCTTAGAGGAGTCTGCTTCTGGAAACACCATATATTTT.

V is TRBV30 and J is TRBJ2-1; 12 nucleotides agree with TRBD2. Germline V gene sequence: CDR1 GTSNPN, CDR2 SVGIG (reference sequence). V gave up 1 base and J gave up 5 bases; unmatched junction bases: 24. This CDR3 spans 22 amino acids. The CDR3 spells CAWSGGGRSRTSGDLLDNEQFF. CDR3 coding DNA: TGTGCCTGGAGTGGAGGAGGGAGGTCCCGGACTAGCGGGGACTTATTAGACAATGAGCAGTTCTTC.

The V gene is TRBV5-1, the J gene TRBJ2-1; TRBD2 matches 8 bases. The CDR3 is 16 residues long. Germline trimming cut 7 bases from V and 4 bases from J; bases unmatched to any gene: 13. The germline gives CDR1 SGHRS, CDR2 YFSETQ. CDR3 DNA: TGCGCCAGCGGGCGAACGAGCGGGAGAGGGTACAATGAGCAGTTCTTC. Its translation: CASGRTSGRGYNEQFF.

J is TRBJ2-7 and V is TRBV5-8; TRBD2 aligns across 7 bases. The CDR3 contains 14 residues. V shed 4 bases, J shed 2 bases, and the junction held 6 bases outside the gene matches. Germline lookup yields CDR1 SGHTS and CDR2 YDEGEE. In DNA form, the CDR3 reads TGTGCCAGCAGCCGGGGGGACCTAACCTACGAGCAGTACTTC. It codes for CASSRGDLTYEQYF.